This T cell receptor beta chain appears in the sequencing data of a study of OX40 agonist ivuxolimab in advanced cancers. Per germline, CDR1 SGHRS and CDR2 YFSETQ. Trimming stripped 3 bases from V and 6 bases from J, with 15 bases between. The CDR3 covers 14 residues. Profiling relied on immunoSEQ multiplex PCR, and the TCRdb table lists in-frame clones only, not all of them. Of 60,000 to 100,000 clones in the sample, 94% were seen once. V usage is TRBV5-1 and J usage is TRBJ1-1, with D possibly matching TRBD1 (5 bases). This clonotype originated in an adult with an advanced solid tumor such as melanoma, head and neck, liver or kidney cancer. The material was CD4+ or CD8+ T cells sorted from blood, obtained in a trial of the OX40 agonist ivuxolimab. In DNA form, the CDR3 reads TGCGCCAGCAGCTCCATGGGGGGGGTGTCTGAAGCTTTCTTT. It translates to CASSSMGGVSEAFF.